This TCR beta chain was retrieved from a study of Ad26.COV2.S vaccination and SARS-CoV-2 variants. Looking at the study overall: COV1001, an Ad26.COV2.S trial, supplied this vaccine-arm donor. Ad26.COV2.S given intramuscularly, once or twice 56 days apart. Whole-study results and caveats: Post-vaccination breadth of spike-specific CD8+ and CD4+ T cell responses was reportedly substantial. Spike-specific TCR breadth was greater in vaccine than placebo recipients.

Assay: immunoSEQ multiplex PCR; the TCRdb copy retains only in-frame clones and omits some. The data show hundreds of thousands of clones, with 80% to 95% seen just once and less than 15% held by the top ten. In regard to this clone: Its antigen is unidentified.

Treatment meaning: around 19 received Ad26.COV2.S at low or high dose, single or two shots; five or six received placebo; per-sample allocation not given. Specimen acquisition occurred on day 63 following the initial vaccine or placebo injection. The CDR3 consists of 17 residues. The germline V gene has CDR1 SGHNT and CDR2 YYREEE (reference sequence). V shed 6 bases and J 7 bases; nucleotides not matched to a gene: 14. V gene TRBV5-4 combines with J gene TRBJ1-6; 9 bases are a match to TRBD1. The TCR was taken from a person between 18 and 65 years old who received the Ad26.COV2.S COVID-19 vaccine or a placebo. The material was peripheral blood, obtained in a trial of Ad26.COV2.S vaccine versus placebo. The CDR3 spells CASKQQGALSKNSPLHF. For the CDR3, the DNA is TGTGCCAGCAAACAACAGGGGGCGCTTAGTAAGAATTCACCCCTCCACTTT.